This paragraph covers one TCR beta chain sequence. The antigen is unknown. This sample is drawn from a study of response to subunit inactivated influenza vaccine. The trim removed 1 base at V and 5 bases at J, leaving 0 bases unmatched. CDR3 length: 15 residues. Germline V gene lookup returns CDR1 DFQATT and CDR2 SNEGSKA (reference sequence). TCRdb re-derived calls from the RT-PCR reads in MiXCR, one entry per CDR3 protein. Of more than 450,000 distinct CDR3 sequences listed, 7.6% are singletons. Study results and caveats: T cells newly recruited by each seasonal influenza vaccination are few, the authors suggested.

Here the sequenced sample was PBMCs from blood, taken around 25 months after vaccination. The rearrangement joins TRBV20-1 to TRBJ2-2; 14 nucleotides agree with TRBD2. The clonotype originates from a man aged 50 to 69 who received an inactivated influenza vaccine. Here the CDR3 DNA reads TGCAGTGCTAGAGGACTAGCGGGGGGGACCGGGGAGCTGTTTTTT. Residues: CSARGLAGGTGELFF.